This TCR beta chain was captured in a study of blood T cell repertoires in COVID-19. Across the study: The analysed material was cDNA or gDNA that came from T cells, B-cell-depleted T cells, or PBMCs.

V lost 3 bases, J lost 2 bases, and 9 bases lay in between. The CDR3 has 14 residues. Germline values: CDR1 LNHDA, CDR2 SQIVND (reference sequence). This table comes from immunoSEQ multiplex PCR, and its TCRdb copy is limited to in-frame clones, with some not included. There are 90,000 to 120,000 clones in the sample; 85% to 90% occur only once, and approximately 29% lies in the top ten. This rearrangement joins TRBV19 to TRBJ2-3; possibly TRBD1 for D (5 bases). The sample was peripheral blood. The receptor's source is a woman over 75 with acute or convalescent COVID-19. CDR3 nucleotides: TGTGCCAGTAGTATCGACAGCCCCACAGATACGCAGTATTTT. Protein: CASSIDSPTDTQYF.